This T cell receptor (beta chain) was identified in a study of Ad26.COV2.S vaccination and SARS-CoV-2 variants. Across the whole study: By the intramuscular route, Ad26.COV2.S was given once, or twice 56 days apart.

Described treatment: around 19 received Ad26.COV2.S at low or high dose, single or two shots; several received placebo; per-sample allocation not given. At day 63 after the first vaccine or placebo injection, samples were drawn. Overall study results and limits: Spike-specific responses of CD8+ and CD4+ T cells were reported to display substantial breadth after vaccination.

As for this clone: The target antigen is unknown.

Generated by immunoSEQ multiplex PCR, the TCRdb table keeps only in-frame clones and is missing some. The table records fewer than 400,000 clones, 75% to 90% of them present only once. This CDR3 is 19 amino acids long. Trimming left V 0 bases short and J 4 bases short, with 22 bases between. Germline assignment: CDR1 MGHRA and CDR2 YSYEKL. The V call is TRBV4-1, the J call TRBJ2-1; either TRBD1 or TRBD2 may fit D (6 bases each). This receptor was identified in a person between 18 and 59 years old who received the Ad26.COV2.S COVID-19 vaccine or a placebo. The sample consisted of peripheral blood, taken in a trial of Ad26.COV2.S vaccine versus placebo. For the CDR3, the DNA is TGCGCCAGCAGCCAAGATACGAACGTACGGGGGCGAAAATACAATGAGCAGTTCTTC. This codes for CASSQDTNVRGRKYNEQFF.